This entry features one T cell receptor (beta chain) sequence. Its cognate antigen is unknown. Sampling of blood occurred at baseline, cycle 4 day 1, and cycle 7 day 1. The protocol was immunoSEQ multiplex PCR, while the TCRdb copy is restricted to in-frame clones and leaves out a portion. Found here are approximately 65,000 clones, around 90% of them singletons; the top ten hold under 0.85%. This specimen belongs to a study of OX40 agonist ivuxolimab in advanced cancers. Study information: The mean age was approximately 60 years, ranging from 23 to 79, with under 90% of participants male.

Trimming removed 6 bases from V and 2 bases from J; junction bases left unmatched: 4. This CDR3 is built from 13 residues. The V gene's germline CDR1 is KGHSH and CDR2 LQKENI. Study-wide results and caveats: Expanded clones belonging to CD8+ T cells outnumbered, on average, those of CD4+.

This chain joins TRBV18 and TRBJ2-7; 7 bases fit TRBD2. The TCR originated in an adult with an advanced solid tumor such as melanoma, head and neck, liver or kidney cancer. Material: CD4+ or CD8+ T cells sorted from blood, obtained in a trial of the OX40 agonist ivuxolimab. The CDR3: CASSSGATYEQYF. The CDR3 coding sequence is TGTGCCAGCTCCAGCGGGGCTACCTACGAGCAGTACTTC.